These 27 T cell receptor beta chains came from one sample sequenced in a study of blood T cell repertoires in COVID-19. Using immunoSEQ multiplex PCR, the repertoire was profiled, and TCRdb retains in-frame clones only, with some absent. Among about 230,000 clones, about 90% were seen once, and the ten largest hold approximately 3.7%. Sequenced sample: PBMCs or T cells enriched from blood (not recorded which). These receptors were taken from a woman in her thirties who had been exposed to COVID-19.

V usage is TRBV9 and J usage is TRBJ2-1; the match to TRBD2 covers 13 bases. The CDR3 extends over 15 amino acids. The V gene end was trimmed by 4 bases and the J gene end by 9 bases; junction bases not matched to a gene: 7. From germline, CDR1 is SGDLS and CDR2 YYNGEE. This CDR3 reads CASSPLAGGPGEQFF. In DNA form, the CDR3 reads TGTGCCAGCAGCCCACTAGCGGGAGGGCCTGGTGAGCAGTTCTTC.

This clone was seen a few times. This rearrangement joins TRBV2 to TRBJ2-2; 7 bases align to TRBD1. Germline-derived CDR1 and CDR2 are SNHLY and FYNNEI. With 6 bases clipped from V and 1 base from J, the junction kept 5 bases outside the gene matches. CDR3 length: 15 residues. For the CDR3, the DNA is TGTGCCAGCAGGAAGGACAGGTTGAACACCGGGGAGCTGTTTTTT. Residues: CASRKDRLNTGELFF. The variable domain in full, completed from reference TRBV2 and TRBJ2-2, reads EPEVTQTPSHQVTQMGQEVILRCVPISNHLYFYWYRQILGQKVEFLVSFYNNEISEKSEIFDDQFSVERPDGSNFTLKIRSTKLEDSAMYFCASRKDRLNTGELFFGEGSRLTVL.

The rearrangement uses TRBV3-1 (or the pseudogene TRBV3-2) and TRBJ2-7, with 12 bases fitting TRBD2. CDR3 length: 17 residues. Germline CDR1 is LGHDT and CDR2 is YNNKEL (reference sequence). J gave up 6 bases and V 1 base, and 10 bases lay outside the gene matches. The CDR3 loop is CASSQARNGLAGSEQYF. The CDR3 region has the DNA TGTGCCAGCAGCCAAGCCCGCAACGGACTAGCGGGATCCGAGCAGTACTTC.

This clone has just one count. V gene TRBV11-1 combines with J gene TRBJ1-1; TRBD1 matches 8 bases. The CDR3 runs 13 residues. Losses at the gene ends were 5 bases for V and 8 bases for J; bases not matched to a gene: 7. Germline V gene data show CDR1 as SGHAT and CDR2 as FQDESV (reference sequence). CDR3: CASSPDRGTEAFF. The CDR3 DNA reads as TGTGCCAGCAGCCCCGACAGGGGAACCGAAGCTTTCTTT.

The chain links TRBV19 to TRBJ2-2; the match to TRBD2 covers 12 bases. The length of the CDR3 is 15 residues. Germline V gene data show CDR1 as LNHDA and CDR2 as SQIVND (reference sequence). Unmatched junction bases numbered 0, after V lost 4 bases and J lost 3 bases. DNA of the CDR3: TGTGCCAGTAGTAGACTAGCGGGAGACACCGGGGAGCTGTTTTTT. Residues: CASSRLAGDTGELFF.

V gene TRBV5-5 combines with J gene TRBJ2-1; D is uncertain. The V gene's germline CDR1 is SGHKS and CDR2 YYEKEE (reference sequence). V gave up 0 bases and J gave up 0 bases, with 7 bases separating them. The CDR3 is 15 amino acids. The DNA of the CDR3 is TGTGCCAGCAGCTTGGACCCTAGCTCCTACAATGAGCAGTTCTTC. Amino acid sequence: CASSLDPSSYNEQFF.

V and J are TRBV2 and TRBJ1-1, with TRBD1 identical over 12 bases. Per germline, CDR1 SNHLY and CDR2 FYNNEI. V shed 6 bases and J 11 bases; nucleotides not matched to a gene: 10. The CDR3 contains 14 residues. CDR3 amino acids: CASRGDRGHGSAFF. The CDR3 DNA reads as TGTGCCAGCAGAGGGGACAGGGGGCATGGATCGGCTTTCTTT.

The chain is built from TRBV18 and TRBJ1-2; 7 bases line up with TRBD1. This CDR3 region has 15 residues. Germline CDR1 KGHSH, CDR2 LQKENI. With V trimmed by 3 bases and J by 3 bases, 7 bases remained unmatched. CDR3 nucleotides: TGTGCCAGCTCACCGCCCTCGGGACAGTACTATGGCTACACCTTC. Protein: CASSPPSGQYYGYTF.

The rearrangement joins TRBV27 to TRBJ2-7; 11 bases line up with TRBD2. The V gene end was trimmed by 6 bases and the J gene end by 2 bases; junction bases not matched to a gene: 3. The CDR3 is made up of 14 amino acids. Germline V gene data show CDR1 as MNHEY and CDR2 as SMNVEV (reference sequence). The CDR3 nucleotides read TGTGCCAGCAGGACTAGCGGGAAGGCCTACGAGCAGTACTTC. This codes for CASRTSGKAYEQYF.

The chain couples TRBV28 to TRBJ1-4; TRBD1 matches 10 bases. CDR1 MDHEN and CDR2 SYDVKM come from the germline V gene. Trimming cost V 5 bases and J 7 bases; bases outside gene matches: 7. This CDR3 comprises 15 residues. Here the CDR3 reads CASSVPGTGAEKLFF. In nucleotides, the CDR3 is TGTGCCAGCAGTGTTCCCGGGACAGGGGCTGAAAAACTGTTTTTT.

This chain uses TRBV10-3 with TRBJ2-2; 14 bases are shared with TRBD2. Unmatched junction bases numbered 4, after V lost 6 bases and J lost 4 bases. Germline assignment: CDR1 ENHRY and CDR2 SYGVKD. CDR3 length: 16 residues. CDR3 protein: CAIRGLAGESTGELFF. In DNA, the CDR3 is TGTGCCATCAGGGGACTAGCGGGAGAGTCCACCGGGGAGCTGTTTTTT.

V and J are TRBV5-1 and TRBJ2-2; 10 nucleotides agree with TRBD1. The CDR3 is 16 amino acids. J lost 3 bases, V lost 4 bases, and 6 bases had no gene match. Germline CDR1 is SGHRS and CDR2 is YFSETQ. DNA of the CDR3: TGCGCCAGCAGCAACCGACAGGGGGCTGACACCGGGGAGCTGTTTTTT. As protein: CASSNRQGADTGELFF.

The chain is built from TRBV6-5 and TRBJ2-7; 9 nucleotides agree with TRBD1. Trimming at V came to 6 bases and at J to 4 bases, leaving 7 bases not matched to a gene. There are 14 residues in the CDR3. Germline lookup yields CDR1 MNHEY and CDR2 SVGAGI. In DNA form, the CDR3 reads TGTGCCAGCAGAAAAACAGGGGGCGGTTACGAGCAGTACTTC. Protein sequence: CASRKTGGGYEQYF.

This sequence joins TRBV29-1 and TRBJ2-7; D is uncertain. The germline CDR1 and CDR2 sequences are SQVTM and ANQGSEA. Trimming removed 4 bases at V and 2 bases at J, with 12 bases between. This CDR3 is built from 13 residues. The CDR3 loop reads CSVGSPLAYEQYF. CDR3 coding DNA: TGCAGCGTTGGGAGTCCGCTCGCCTACGAGCAGTACTTC.

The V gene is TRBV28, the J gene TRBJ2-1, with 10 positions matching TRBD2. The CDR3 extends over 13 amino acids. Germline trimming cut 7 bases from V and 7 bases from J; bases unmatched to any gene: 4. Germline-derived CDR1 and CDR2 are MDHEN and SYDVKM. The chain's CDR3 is CASTLAGANEQFF. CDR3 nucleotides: TGTGCCAGCACCCTAGCGGGAGCAAATGAGCAGTTCTTC.

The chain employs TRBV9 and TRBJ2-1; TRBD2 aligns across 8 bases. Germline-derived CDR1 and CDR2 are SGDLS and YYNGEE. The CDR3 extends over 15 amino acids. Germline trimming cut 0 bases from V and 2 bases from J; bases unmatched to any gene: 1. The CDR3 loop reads CASSVATSAYNEQFF. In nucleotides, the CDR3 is TGTGCCAGCAGCGTAGCGACTAGCGCCTACAATGAGCAGTTCTTC.

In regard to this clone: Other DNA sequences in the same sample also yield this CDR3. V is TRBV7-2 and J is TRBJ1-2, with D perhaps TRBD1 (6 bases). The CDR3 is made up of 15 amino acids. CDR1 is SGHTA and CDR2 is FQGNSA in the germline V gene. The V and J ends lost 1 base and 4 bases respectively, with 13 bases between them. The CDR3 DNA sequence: TGTGCCAGCAGCTTAGACGGGGGGCGCAGCTATGGCTACACCTTC. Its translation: CASSLDGGRSYGYTF.

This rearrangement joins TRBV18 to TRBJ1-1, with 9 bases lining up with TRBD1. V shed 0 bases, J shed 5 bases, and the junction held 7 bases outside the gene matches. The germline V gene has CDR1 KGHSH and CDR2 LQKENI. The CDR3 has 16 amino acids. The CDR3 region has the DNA TGTGCCAGCTCACCACCTCTCAGGGACAGGGTGACTGAAGCTTTCTTT. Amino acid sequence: CASSPPLRDRVTEAFF.

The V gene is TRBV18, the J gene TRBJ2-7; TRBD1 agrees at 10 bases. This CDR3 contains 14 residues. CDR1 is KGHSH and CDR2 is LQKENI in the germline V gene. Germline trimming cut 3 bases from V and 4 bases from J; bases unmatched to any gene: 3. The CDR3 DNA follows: TGTGCCAGCTCACCGGACAGGGGGGGATACGAGCAGTACTTC. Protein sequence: CASSPDRGGYEQYF. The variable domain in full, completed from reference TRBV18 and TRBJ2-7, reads NAGVMQNPRHLVRRRGQEARLRCSPMKGHSHVYWYRQLPEEGLKFMVYLQKENIIDESGMPKERFSAEFPKEGPSILRIQQVVRGDSAAYFCASSPDRGGYEQYFGPGTRLTVT.

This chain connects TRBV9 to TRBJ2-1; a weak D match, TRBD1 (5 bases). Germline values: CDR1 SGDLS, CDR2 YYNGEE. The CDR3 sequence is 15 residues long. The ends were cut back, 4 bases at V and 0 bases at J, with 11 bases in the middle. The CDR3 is CASSHRTSSYNEQFF. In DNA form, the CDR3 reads TGTGCCAGCAGCCACCGGACAAGCTCCTACAATGAGCAGTTCTTC.

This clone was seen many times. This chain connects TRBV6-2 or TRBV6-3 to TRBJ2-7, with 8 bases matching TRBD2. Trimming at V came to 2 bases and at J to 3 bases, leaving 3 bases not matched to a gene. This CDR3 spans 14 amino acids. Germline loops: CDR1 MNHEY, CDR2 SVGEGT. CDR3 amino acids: CASSYDLAGYEQYF. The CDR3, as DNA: TGTGCCAGCAGTTACGACCTAGCGGGCTACGAGCAGTACTTC.

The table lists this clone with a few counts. Here the CDR3 reads CASSQDRGDGYTF. The CDR3 DNA reads as TGCGCCAGCAGCCAAGATCGCGGGGATGGCTACACCTTC. The chain employs TRBV4-1 and TRBJ1-2; D is uncertain. V was clipped by 0 bases and J by 6 bases, with 8 bases between them. The CDR3 consists of 13 residues. The V gene's germline CDR1 is MGHRA and CDR2 YSYEKL.

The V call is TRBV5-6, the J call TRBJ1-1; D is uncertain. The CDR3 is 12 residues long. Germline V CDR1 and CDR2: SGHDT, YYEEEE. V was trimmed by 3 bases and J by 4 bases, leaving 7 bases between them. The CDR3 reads CASSSGFTEAFF. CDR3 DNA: TGTGCCAGCAGCTCGGGGTTCACTGAAGCTTTCTTT.

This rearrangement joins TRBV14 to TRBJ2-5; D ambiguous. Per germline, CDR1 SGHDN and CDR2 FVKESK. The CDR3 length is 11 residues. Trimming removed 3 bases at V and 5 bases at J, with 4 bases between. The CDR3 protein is CASSHLETQYF. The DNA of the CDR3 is TGTGCCAGCAGCCATCTGGAGACCCAGTACTTC.

The CDR3 DNA reads as TGTGCCTGGAGTGTAGGCAGGGATCAGCCCCAGCATTTT. Its translation is CAWSVGRDQPQHF. This chain connects TRBV30 to TRBJ1-5; perhaps TRBD1 as D (5 bases). The CDR3 runs to 13 residues. CDR1 is GTSNPN, CDR2 SVGIG, per germline (reference sequence). The V end was cut by 0 bases, the J end by 5 bases, with 8 bases between.

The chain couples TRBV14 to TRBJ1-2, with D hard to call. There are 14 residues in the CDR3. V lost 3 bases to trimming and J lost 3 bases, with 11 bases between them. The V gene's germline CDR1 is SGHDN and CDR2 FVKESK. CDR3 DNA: TGTGCCAGCAGCCAGGAACAGCACCACTATGGCTACACCTTC. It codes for CASSQEQHHYGYTF.

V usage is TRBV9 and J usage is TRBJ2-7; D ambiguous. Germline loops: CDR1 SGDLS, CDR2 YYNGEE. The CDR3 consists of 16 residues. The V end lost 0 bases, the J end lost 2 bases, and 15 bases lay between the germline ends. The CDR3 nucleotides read TGTGCCAGCAGCGTAGCGGGTCTTGGCCCTACCTACGAGCAGTACTTC. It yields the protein CASSVAGLGPTYEQYF. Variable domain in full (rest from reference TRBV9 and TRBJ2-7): DSGVTQTPKHLITATGQRVTLRCSPRSGDLSVYWYQQSLDQGLQFLIQYYNGEERAKGNILERFSAQQFPDLHSELNLSSLELGDSALYFCASSVAGLGPTYEQYFGPGTRLTVT.